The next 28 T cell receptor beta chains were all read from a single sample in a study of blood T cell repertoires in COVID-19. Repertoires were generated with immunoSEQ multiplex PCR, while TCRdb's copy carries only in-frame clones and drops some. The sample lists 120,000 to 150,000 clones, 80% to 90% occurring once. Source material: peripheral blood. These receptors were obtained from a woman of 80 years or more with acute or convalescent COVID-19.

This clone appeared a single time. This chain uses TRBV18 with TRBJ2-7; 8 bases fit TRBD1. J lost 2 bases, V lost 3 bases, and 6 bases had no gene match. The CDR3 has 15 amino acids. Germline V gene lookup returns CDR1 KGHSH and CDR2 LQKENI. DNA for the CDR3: TGTGCCAGCTCACCTTCCCAGACAGGGGCCTACGAGCAGTACTTC. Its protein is CASSPSQTGAYEQYF.

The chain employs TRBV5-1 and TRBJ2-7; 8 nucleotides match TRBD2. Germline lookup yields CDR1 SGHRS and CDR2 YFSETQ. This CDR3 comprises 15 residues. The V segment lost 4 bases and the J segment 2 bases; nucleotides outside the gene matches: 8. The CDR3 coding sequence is TGCGCCAGCAGCCGCGCGGGGGGAGCGACCTACGAGCAGTACTTC. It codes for CASSRAGGATYEQYF.

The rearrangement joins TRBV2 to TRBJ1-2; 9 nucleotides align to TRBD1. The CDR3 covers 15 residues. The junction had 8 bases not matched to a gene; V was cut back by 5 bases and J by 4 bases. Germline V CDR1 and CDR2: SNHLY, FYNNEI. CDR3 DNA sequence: TGTGCCAGCAGTATAACAGGGGGCTCAATCTATGGCTACACCTTC. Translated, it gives CASSITGGSIYGYTF.

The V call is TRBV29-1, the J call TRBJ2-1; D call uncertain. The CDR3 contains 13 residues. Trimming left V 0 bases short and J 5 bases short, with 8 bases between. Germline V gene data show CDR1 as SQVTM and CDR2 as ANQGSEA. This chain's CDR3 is CSVEDQRDNEQFF. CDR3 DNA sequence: TGCAGCGTTGAAGATCAAAGAGACAATGAGCAGTTCTTC.

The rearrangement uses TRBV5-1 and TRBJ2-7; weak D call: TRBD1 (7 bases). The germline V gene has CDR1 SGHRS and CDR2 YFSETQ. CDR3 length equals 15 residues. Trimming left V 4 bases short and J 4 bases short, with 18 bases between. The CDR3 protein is CASSPGGTESYEQYF. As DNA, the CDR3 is TGCGCCAGCAGCCCGGGCGGGACAGAGTCGTACGAGCAGTACTTC.

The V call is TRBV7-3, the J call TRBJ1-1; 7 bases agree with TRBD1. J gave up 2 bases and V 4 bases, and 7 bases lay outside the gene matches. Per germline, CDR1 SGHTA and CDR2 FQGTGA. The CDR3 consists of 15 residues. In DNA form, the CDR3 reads TGTGCCAGCAGCTCGGGACAGACCAGCAACACTGAAGCTTTCTTT. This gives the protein CASSSGQTSNTEAFF. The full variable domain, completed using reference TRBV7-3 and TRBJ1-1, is GAGVSQTPSNKVTEKGKYVELRCDPISGHTALYWYRQSLGQGPEFLIYFQGTGAADDSGLPNDRFFAVRPEGSVSTLKIQRTERGDSAVYLCASSSGQTSNTEAFFGQGTRLTVV.

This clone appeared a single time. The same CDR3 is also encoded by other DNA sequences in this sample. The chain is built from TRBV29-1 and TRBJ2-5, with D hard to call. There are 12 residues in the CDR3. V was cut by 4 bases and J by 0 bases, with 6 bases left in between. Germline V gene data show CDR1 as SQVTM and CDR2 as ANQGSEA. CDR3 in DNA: TGCAGCGTTGCGGGTAACCAAGAGACCCAGTACTTC. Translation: CSVAGNQETQYF.

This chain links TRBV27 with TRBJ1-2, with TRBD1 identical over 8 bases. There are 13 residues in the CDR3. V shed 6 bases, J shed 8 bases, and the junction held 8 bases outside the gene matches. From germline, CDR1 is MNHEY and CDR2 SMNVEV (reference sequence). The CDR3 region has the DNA TGTGCCAGCAGGGACAGGGTGCAGGAGGGCTACACCTTC. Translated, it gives CASRDRVQEGYTF.

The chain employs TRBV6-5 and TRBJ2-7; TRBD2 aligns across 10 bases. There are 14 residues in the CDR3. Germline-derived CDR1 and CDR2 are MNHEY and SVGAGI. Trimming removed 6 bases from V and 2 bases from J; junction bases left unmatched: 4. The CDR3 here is CASREGLATYEQYF. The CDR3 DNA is TGTGCCAGCAGAGAGGGACTAGCGACCTACGAGCAGTACTTC.

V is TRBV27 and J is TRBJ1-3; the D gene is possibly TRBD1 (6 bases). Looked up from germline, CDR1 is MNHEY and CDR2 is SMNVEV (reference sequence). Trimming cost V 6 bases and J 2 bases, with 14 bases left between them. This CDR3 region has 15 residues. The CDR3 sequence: CASSLRGATGNTIYF. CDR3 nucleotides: TGTGCCAGCAGCCTGCGGGGGGCAACTGGAAACACCATATATTTT.

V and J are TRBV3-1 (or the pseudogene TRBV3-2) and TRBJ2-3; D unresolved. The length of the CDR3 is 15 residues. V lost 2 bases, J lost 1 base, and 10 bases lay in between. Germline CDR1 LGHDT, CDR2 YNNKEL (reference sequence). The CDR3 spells CASSQTPSGTDTQYF. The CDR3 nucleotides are TGTGCCAGCAGCCAAACCCCAAGCGGCACAGATACGCAGTATTTT.

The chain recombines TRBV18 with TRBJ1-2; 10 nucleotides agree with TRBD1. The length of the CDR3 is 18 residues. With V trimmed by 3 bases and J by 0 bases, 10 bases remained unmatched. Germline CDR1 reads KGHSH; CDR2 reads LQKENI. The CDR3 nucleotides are TGTGCCAGCTCACCCCGCGGGACAGGGGTTTCCCCTAACTATGGCTACACCTTC. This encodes CASSPRGTGVSPNYGYTF.

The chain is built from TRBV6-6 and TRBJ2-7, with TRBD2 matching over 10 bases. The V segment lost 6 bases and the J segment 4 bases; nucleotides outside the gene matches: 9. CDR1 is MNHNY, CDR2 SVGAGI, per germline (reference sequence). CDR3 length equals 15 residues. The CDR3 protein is CASRSSSGGVYEQYF. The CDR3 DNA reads TGTGCCAGCAGATCCTCTAGCGGGGGTGTTTACGAGCAGTACTTC.

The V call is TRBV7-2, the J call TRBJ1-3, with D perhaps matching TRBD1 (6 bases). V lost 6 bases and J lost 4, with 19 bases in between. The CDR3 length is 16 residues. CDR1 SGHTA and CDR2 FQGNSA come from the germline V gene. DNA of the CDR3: TGTGCCAGCAGAGAGACAGGACAACATGGGGGAAACACCATATATTTT. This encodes CASRETGQHGGNTIYF.

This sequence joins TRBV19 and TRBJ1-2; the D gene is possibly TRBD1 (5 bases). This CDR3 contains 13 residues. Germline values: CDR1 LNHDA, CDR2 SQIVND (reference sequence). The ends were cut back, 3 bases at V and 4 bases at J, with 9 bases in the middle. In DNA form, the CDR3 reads TGTGCCAGTAGTATTCAGGGCACCTATGGCTACACCTTC. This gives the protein CASSIQGTYGYTF. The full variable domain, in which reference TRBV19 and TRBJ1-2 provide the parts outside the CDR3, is DGGITQSPKYLFRKEGQNVTLSCEQNLNHDAMYWYRQDPGQGLRLIYYSQIVNDFQKGDIAEGYSVSREKKESFPLTVTSAQKNPTAFYLCASSIQGTYGYTFGSGTRLTVV.

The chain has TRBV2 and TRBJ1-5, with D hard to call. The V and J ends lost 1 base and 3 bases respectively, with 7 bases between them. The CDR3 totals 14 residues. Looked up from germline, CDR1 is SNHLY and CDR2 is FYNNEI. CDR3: CASSEVQDNQPQHF. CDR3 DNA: TGTGCCAGCAGTGAAGTCCAGGACAATCAGCCCCAGCATTTT.

CDR3 sequence: CASSGDRGVNQPQHF. CDR3 coding DNA: TGTGCCAGTAGTGGAGACAGGGGAGTAAATCAGCCCCAGCATTTT. The V gene is TRBV19, the J gene TRBJ1-5, with 8 bases lining up with TRBD1. CDR3 length equals 15 residues. Germline CDR1 is LNHDA and CDR2 is SQIVND (reference sequence). Trimming cost V 5 bases and J 4 bases; bases outside gene matches: 7.

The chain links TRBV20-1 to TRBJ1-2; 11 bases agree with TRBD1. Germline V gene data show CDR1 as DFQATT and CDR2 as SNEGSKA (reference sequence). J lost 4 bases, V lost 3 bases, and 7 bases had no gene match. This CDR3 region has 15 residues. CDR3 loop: CSASLRDRGSYGYTF. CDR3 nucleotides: TGCAGTGCTAGTTTACGGGACAGGGGGTCCTATGGCTACACCTTC.

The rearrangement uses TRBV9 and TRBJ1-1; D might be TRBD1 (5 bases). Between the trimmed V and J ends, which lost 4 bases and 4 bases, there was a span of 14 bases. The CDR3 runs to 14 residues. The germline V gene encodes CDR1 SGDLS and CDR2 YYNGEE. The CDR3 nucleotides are TGTGCCAGCAGCCCCGGCTGGGGGGGCACTGAAGCTTTCTTT. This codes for CASSPGWGGTEAFF.

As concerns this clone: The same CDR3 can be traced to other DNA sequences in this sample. The CDR3 reads CASSAPGYGYTF. CDR3 in DNA: TGTGCCAGCAGCGCCCCAGGGTATGGCTACACCTTC. The rearrangement links TRBV9 to TRBJ1-2; D might be TRBD1 (5 bases). From germline, CDR1 is SGDLS and CDR2 YYNGEE. The CDR3 totals 12 residues. The ends were cut back, 3 bases at V and 5 bases at J, with 8 bases in the middle.

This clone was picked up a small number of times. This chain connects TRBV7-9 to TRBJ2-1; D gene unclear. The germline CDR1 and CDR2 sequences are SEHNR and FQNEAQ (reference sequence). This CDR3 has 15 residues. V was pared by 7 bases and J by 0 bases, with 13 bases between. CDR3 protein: CASTKAASSYNEQFF. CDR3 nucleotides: TGTGCCAGCACCAAGGCGGCTTCCTCCTACAATGAGCAGTTCTTC. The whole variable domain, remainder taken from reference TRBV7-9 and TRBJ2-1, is DTGVSQNPRHKITKRGQNVTFRCDPISEHNRLYWYRQTLGQGPEFLTYFQNEAQLEKSRLLSDRFSAERPKGSFSTLEIQRTEQGDSAMYLCASTKAASSYNEQFFGPGTRLTVL.

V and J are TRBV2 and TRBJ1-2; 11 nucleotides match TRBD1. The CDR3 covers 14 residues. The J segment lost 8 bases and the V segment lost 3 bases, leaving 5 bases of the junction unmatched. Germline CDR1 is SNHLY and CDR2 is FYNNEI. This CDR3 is CASSEGQGGLGYTF. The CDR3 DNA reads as TGTGCCAGCAGTGAGGGACAGGGGGGTCTAGGCTACACCTTC.

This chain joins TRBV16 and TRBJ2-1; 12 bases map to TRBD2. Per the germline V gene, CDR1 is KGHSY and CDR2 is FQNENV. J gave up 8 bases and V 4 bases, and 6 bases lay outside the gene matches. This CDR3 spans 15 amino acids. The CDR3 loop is CASSLRLAGAHEQFF. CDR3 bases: TGTGCCAGCAGCCTCCGACTAGCGGGGGCCCATGAGCAGTTCTTC.

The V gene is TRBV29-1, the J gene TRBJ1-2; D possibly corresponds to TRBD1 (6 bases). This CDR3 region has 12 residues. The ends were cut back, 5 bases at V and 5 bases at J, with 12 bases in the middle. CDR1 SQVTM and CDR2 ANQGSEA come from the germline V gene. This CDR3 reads CSVSRGAYGYTF. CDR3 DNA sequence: TGCAGCGTTTCCCGGGGGGCGTATGGCTACACCTTC.

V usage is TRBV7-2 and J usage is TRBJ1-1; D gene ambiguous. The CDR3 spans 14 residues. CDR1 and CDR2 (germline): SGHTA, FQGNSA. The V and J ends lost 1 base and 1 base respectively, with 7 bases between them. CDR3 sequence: CASSLGRSNTEAFF. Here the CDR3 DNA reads TGTGCCAGCAGCTTAGGCAGGTCGAACACTGAAGCTTTCTTT. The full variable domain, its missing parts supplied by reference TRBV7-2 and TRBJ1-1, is GAGVSQSPSNKVTEKGKDVELRCDPISGHTALYWYRQSLGQGLEFLIYFQGNSAPDKSGLPSDRFSAERTGGSVSTLTIQRTQQEDSAVYLCASSLGRSNTEAFFGQGTRLTVV.

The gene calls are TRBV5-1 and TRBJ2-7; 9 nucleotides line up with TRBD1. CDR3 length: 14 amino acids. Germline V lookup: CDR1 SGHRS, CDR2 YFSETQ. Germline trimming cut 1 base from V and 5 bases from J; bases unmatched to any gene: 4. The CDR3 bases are TGCGCCAGCAGCTTGCAACAGGGGGCTGACGAGCAGTACTTC. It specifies CASSLQQGADEQYF.

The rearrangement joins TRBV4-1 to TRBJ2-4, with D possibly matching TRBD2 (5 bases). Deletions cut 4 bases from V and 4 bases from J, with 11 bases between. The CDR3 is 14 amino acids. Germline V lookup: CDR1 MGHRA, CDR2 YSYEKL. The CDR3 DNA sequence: TGCGCCAGCAGCCCGGCCGGGAAAAAAAACATTCAGTACTTC. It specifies CASSPAGKKNIQYF.

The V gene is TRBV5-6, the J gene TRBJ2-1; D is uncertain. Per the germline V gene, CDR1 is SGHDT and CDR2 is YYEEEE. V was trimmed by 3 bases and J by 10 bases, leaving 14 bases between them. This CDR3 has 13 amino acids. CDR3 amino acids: CASSSDSRREQFF. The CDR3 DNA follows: TGTGCCAGCAGCTCGGATTCCCGGCGGGAGCAGTTCTTC.